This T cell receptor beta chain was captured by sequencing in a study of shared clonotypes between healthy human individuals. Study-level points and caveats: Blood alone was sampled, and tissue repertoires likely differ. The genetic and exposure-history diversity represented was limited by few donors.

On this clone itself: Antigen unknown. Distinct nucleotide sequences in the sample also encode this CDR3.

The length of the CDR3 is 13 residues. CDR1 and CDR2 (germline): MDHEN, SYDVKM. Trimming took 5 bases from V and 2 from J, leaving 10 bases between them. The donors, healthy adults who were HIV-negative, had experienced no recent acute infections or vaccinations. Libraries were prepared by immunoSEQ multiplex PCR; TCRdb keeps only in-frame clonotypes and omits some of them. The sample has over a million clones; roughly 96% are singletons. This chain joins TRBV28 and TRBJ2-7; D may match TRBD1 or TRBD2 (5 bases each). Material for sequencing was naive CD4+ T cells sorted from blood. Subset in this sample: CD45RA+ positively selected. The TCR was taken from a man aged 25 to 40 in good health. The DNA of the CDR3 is TGTGCCAGCAGTCCGGGACGGCCCTACGAGCAGTACTTC. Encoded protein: CASSPGRPYEQYF.